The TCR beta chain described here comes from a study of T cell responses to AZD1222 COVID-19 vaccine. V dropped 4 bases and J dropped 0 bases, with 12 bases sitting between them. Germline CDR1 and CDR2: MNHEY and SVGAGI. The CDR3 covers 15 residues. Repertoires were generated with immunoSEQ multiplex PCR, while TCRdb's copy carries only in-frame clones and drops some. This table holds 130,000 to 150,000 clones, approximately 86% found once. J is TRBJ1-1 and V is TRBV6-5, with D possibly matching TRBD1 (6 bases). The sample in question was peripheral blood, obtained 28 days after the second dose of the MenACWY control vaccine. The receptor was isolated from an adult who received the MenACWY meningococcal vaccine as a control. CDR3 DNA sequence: TGTGCCAGCAGTTCAGGGGTCGGAATGAACACTGAAGCTTTCTTT. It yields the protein CASSSGVGMNTEAFF.